The text below deals with one TCR beta chain. This sample is part of a study of cytomegalovirus exposure and HLA in healthy donors. Profiling relied on immunoSEQ multiplex PCR, and the TCRdb table lists in-frame clones only, not all of them. The table has over 130,000 clones, around nine tenths seen once. The V and J ends lost 3 bases and 5 bases, in that order; junction bases with no gene match: 8. This CDR3 spans 15 amino acids. The germline gives CDR1 LNHDA, CDR2 SQIVND (reference sequence). The specimen was PBMCs. This chain links TRBV19 with TRBJ2-7; 9 bases agree with TRBD2. The clonotype was recovered from a man younger than 35 in good health and CMV-seropositive. The CDR3 DNA reads TGTGCCAGTAGTATCATAGCGGGAGAGGGGAACGAGCAGTACTTC. It specifies CASSIIAGEGNEQYF.